This T cell receptor beta chain was documented in a study of technical replicates of blood from a few donors (dated by TCRdb to 2016 to 2017). The germline V gene sets CDR1 to SGHRS and CDR2 to YFSETQ. V is clipped by 6 bases and J by 2 bases, and the sequence between their germline boundaries is 12 bases long. The CDR3 holds 15 amino acids from the cysteine to the phenylalanine. Only CDR3 DNA is held: 45 bases, read in frame from base 1. This clone was picked up one time. This receptor's antigen is unknown. The input lacks base qualities; no much larger clone sits a single base away. Library method: the immunoSEQ multiplex PCR assay. Not all clones reach the TCRdb copy of this immuneACCESS table, which keeps in-frame sequences only. Checked studies attribute under half of the gap to unresolved V genes and leave the rest unexplained. This sample has approximately 12,000 clones in its table, and 79% of those were observed once. Less than 15% of the sample is taken by the ten largest.

This receptor was identified in a human donor in good health. The rearranged segments are TRBV5-1 and TRBJ2-6; TRBD1 might be the D gene, on 6 matching bases. The specimen sequenced was PBMCs. The CDR3 is CASKRAGAGANVLTF. The nucleotide sequence reads TGCGCCAGCAAAAGGGCAGGGGCTGGGGCCAACGTCCTGACTTTC.